A selection of T cell receptor beta chains follows, all from one sample in a study of response to subunit inactivated influenza vaccine. TCRdb analysed the RT-PCR reads with MiXCR anew, one entry per CDR3 protein. The sample comprises more than 700,000 distinct CDR3 sequences, around 20% of which are singletons, and 9.5% to 13% rests with the top ten. Sequenced material: PBMCs from blood, taken less than 6 days after vaccination. The receptors come from a man aged 50-60 years who received an inactivated influenza vaccine. Both conserved end residues are trimmed from each CDR3. Each record gives: V gene, J gene, CDR3 length, CDR3 protein.

TRBV12-3/TRBV12-4,TRBJ1-5,13,ASKGGGGSNQPQH
TRBV27,TRBJ2-3,13,ASSSSGQYTDTQY
TRBV7-3,TRBJ2-2,13,ASNPSGTHTGELF
TRBV30,TRBJ2-6,17,AWSVATGGPISGANVLT
TRBV25-1,TRBJ2-2,11,ASSKKNTGELF
TRBV29-1,TRBJ2-5,12,SVDGPRTQETQY
TRBV2,TRBJ2-1,12,ASITGNLGNEQF
TRBV7-2,TRBJ2-2,11,ASSRDRAGELF
TRBV7-6,TRBJ2-7,14,ASSPSVGATWYEQY
TRBV20-1,TRBJ1-1,13,SSSLGHRMNTEAF
TRBV24-1,TRBJ1-5,12,ATSDLAGNQPQH
TRBV27,TRBJ2-3,14,ASSSQTSGSPDTQY
TRBV6-5,TRBJ2-1,12,ASSYEHRLGEQF
TRBV29-1,TRBJ2-7,11,SVGDRASYEQY
TRBV5-1,TRBJ2-7,11,ASSKDGAYEQY
TRBV30,TRBJ2-7,11,AWSVGPTARQY
TRBV29-1,TRBJ2-1,11,SAAWGRYNEQF
TRBV5-1,TRBJ2-1,12,ASSLAYEYNEQF
TRBV24-1,TRBJ2-3,14,ATSDSRDTPTDTQY
TRBV5-1,TRBJ2-1,13,ASSSAGTGYNEQF
TRBV9,TRBJ2-7,11,ASSADSSYEQY
TRBV7-2,TRBJ1-3,13,ASSLFGDSSRSIY
TRBV7-8,TRBJ2-5,12,ASSLQGLLGTQY
TRBV21-1,TRBJ1-1,13,ASSLRDRVNTEAF
TRBV4-3,TRBJ2-5,11,ASSQGLIGAQY
TRBV4-2,TRBJ2-7,16,ASSQDAGLAGYGYEQY
TRBV20-1,TRBJ2-4,13,SADRAVEPKNIQY
TRBV5-1,TRBJ2-5,14,ASSPGLASPQETQY
TRBV20-1,TRBJ2-2,14,SASRRVKRNTGELF
TRBV20-1,TRBJ2-1,12,SARQEITYNEQF
TRBV20-1,TRBJ2-7,12,SVPSKAPTYEQY
TRBV2,TRBJ2-7,10,ASTRQSYEQY
TRBV24-1,TRBJ2-1,14,ATSDISGGLYNEQF
TRBV28,TRBJ1-5,13,ASSSPTGGDQPQH
TRBV29-1,TRBJ1-1,11,SVGTGVGTEAF
TRBV6-1,TRBJ2-2,10,ASRLTAGELF
TRBV20-1,TRBJ1-5,10,SAGQGTQPQH
TRBV20-1,TRBJ2-7,13,SARTGQTVSYEQY
TRBV20-1,TRBJ1-2,14,SAIPPARAVDYGYT
TRBV4-1,TRBJ2-4,13,ASSQTSPAKNIQY
TRBV4-3,TRBJ2-3,14,ASSQGTGPSTDTQY
TRBV7-2,TRBJ2-1,14,ASSFRPPDSYNEQF
TRBV20-1,TRBJ2-3,12,SATIGTSTDTQY
TRBV7-2,TRBJ1-6,12,ASSLGHGNSPLH
TRBV20-1,TRBJ2-7,11,SARLAAAYEQY
TRBV25-1,TRBJ2-5,12,ASSPGTGWETQY
TRBV4-1,TRBJ2-3,13,ASSKDRAMTDTQY
TRBV7-2,TRBJ1-3,11,ASSPTMGNTIY
TRBV20-1,TRBJ2-7,12,SARGTGNPYEQY
TRBV7-3,TRBJ2-5,14,ASSLSGLAGVETQY
TRBV28,TRBJ2-7,16,ASSLRSGLSSIPYEQY